This TCR beta chain emerged from a study of blood T cell repertoires in COVID-19 (dated by TCRdb to between 2020 and 2021). Regarding the study in general: Samples from collaborators originated in the United States, Italy and Spain and spanned both the acute and convalescent phases of COVID-19. The samples were drawn from the first 160 participants of the ongoing ImmuneRACE study and from under 1,500 subjects provided by 6 global collaborators. HLA class I and class II types, where available, came from metadata supplied by the sample provider rather than from assay-based typing. The repertoires were made available in a free public database intended to serve as a resource for research on the immune response to SARS-CoV-2. The material from the prospective study consisted of cDNA or gDNA derived from T cells, B-cell-depleted T cells, or PBMCs. The sample metadata nearly always contained a de-identified subject ID, COVID-19 status, age in years and sex. Subjects who had been exposed to COVID-19, were actively infected with it, or had recovered from it provided the deeply sampled blood TCRbeta repertoires that made up the dataset. Study-wide conclusions, independent of this receptor: The amount of clinical and demographic metadata varied by source and participant and was provided uncurated.

This clone turned up a few times. No cognate antigen has been identified for it. No much larger clonotype is one base removed from it; base qualities were not supplied. TCRbeta CDR3 regions were amplified from genomic DNA using the immunoSEQ Assay, a bias-controlled multiplex PCR. On the authors' methods: Nucleated cell counts per sample were estimated from amplification of reference gene primers within the assay. Sequence reads were collapsed and filtered to measure the absolute abundance of every unique TCRbeta CDR3 rearrangement. Productive Simpson clonality was computed per sample as the square root of Simpson's diversity index over productive rearrangements. Imported from immuneACCESS, the table was reduced by TCRdb to in-frame sequences with V and J called. These copies leave out some clones; in studies compared against another copy, an unresolved V gene accounts for under half, and the cause of the remainder is not known. V and J calls and clone size are as listed in that table; D and trimming were resolved from the DNA. The sample profile shows approximately 350,000 clones; 65% to 85% of them were found once. The ten largest clones add up to just under 3% of the sample.

CDR1 and CDR2, per the germline V gene (reference sequence), are LNHDA and SQIVND. The V and J ends are trimmed by 2 bases and 1 base, leaving 11 bases between them. Including cysteine and phenylalanine, the CDR3 has 15 amino acids. The DNA shown is the 45-base CDR3, in frame from base 1. The collaborating institutions used their own protocols to collect whole blood in K2EDTA tubes. For TCRbeta analysis, collaborators shipped samples in one of three forms: frozen whole blood, isolated PBMCs, or DNA extracted from either of those sample types. This sequence uses TRBV19 and TRBJ1-1, with TRBD1 perhaps the D gene, on 5 matching bases. The sample taken for sequencing was peripheral blood. The clonotype was recovered from a man in his thirties or forties with active or convalescent COVID-19. The CDR3 protein sequence reads: CASSINRRKNTEAFF. The sequence in DNA is TGTGCCAGTAGTATAAACAGGCGGAAGAACACTGAAGCTTTCTTT. Outside the CDR3, residues come from the reference TRBV19 and TRBJ1-1 proteins, so the full variable domain is: DGGITQSPKYLFRKEGQNVTLSCEQNLNHDAMYWYRQDPGQGLRLIYYSQIVNDFQKGDIAEGYSVSREKKESFPLTVTSAQKNPTAFYLCASSINRRKNTEAFFGQGTRLTVV.